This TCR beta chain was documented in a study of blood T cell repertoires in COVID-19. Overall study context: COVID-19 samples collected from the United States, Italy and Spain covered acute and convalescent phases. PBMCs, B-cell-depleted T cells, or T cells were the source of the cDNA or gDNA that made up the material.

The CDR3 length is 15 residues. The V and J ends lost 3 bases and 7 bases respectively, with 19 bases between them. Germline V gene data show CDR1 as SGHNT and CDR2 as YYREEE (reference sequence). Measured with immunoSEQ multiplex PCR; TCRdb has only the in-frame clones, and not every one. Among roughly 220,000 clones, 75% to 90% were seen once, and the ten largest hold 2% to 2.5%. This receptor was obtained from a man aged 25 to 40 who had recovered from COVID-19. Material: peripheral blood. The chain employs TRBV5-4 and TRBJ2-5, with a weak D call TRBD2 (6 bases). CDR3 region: CASSYDELGEATQYF. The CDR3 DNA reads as TGTGCCAGCAGCTACGATGAGTTAGGGGAGGCGACCCAGTACTTC.